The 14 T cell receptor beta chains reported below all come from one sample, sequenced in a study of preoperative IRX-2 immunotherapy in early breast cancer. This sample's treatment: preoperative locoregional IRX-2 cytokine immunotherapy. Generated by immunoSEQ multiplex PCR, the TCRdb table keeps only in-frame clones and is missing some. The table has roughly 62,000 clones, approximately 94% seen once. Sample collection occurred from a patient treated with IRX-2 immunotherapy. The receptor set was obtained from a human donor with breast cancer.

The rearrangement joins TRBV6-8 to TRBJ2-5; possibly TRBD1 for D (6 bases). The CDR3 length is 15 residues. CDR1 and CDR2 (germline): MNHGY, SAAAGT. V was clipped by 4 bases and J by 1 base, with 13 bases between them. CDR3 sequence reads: CASSSQGQIQETQYF. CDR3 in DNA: TGTGCCAGCAGTTCCCAAGGACAGATCCAAGAGACCCAGTACTTC.

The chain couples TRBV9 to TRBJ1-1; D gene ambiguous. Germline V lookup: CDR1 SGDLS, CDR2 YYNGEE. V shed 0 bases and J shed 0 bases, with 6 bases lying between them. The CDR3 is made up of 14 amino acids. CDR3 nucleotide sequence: TGTGCCAGCAGCGTAGGGCCCATGAACACTGAAGCTTTCTTT. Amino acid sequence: CASSVGPMNTEAFF.

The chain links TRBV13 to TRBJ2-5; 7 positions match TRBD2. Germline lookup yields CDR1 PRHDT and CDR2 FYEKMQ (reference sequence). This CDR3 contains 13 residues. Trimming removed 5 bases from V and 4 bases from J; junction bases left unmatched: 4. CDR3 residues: CASSAGGRETQYF. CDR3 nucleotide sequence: TGTGCCAGCAGCGCCGGGGGGAGAGAGACCCAGTACTTC.

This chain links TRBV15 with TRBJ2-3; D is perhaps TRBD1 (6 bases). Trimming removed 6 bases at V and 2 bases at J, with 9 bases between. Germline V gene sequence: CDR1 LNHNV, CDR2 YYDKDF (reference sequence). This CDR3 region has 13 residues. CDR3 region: CATRPGHTDTQYF. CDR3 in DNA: TGTGCCACCAGACCGGGACACACAGATACGCAGTATTTT.

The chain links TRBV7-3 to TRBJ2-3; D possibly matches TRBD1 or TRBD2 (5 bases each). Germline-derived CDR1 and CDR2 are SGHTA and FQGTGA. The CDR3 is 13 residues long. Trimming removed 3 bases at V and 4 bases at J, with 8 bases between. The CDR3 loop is CASSFRGADTQYF. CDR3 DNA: TGTGCCAGCAGCTTTCGAGGGGCAGATACGCAGTATTTT.

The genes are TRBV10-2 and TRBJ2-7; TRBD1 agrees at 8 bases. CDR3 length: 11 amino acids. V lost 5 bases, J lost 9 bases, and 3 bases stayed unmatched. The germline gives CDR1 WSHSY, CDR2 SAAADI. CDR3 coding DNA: TGCGCCAGCAGTTACGACAGGGGGCAGTACTTC. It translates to CASSYDRGQYF.

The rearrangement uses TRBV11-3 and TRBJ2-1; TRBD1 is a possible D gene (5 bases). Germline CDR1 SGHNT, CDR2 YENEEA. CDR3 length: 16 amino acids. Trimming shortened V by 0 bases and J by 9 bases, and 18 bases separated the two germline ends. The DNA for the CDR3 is TGTGCCAGCAGCTTAGATCGATCGAGCTGGGGCAGTGAGCAGTTCTTC. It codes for CASSLDRSSWGSEQFF.

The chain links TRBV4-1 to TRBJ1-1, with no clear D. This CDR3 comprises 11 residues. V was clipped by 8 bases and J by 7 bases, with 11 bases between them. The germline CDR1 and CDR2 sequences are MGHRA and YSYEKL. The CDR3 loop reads CASGVGYEAFF. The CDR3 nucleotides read TGCGCCAGCGGGGTGGGATATGAAGCTTTCTTT.

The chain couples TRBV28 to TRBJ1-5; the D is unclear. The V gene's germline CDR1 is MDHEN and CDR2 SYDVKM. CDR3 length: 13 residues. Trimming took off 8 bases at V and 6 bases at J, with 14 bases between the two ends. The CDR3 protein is CASHSEFGQPQHF. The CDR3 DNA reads TGTGCCAGCCATTCAGAGTTCGGTCAGCCCCAGCATTTT.

The CDR3 DNA sequence: TGTGCCAGCAGGCGAGGACTAGCGGGGGGGCTCGAGCAGTACTTC. It translates to CASRRGLAGGLEQYF. The chain is built from TRBV7-2 and TRBJ2-7, with 15 bases matching TRBD2. V lost 6 bases and J lost 6; bases outside the gene matches: 6. This CDR3 is 15 amino acids long. Looked up from germline, CDR1 is SGHTA and CDR2 is FQGNSA.

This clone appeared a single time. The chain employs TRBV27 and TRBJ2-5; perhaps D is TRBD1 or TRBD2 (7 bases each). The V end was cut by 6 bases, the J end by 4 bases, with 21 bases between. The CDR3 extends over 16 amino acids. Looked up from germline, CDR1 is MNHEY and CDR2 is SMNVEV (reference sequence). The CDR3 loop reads CASSPTYRGGRETQYF. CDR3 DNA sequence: TGTGCCAGCAGCCCGACCTACAGGGGCGGGAGAGAGACCCAGTACTTC.

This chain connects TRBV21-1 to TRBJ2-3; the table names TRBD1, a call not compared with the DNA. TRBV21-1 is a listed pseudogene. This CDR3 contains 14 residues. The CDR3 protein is CASRKTESTDTQYF. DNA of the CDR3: TGTGCCAGCAGGAAGACAGAAAGCACAGATACGCAGTATTTT.

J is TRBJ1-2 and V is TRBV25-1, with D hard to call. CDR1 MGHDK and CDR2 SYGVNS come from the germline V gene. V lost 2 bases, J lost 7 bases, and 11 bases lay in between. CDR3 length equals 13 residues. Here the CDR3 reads CASSEGELAGYTF. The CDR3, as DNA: TGTGCCAGCAGTGAAGGGGAGTTGGCTGGCTACACCTTC.

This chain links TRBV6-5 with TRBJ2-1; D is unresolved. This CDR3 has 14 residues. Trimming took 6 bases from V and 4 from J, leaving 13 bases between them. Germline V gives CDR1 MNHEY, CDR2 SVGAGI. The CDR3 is CASSTRFSYNEQFF. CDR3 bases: TGTGCCAGCAGCACCAGGTTCTCGTACAATGAGCAGTTCTTC.